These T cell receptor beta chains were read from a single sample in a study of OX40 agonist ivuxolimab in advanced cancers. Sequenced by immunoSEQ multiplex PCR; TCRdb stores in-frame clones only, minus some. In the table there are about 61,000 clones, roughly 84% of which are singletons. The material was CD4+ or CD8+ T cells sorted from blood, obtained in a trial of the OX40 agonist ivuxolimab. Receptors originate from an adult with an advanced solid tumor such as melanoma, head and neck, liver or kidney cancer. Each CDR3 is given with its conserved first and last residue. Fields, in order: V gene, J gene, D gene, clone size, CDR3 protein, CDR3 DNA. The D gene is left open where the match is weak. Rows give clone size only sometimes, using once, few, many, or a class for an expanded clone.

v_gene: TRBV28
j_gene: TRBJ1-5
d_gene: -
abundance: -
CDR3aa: CASSLSGGNQPQHF
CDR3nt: TGTGCCAGCAGTTTATCGGGGGGCAATCAGCCCCAGCATTTT

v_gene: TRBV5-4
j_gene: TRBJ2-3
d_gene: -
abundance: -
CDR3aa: CASSLRAATDTQYF
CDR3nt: TGTGCCAGCAGCTTGAGGGCAGCCACAGATACGCAGTATTTT

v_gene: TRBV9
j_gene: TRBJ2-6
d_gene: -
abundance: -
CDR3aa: CASSATTRTRASGANVLTF
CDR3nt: TGTGCCAGCAGCGCCACCACGCGGACAAGGGCCTCTGGGGCCAACGTCCTGACTTTC

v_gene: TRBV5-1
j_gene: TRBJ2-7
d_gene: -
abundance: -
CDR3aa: CASKEYVGTGNYEQYF
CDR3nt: TGCGCCAGCAAAGAGTATGTAGGGACTGGAAACTACGAGCAGTACTTC

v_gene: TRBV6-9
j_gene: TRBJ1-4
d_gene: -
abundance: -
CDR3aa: CASSYLGAGEKLFF
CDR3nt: TGTGCCAGCAGTTACTTGGGAGCTGGTGAAAAACTGTTTTTT

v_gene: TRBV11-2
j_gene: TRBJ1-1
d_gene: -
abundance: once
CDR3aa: CASSLVAMFMNTEAFF
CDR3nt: TGTGCCAGCAGCTTAGTGGCTATGTTCATGAACACTGAAGCTTTCTTT

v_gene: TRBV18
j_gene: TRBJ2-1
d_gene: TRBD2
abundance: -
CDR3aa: CASSPTSGRAREQFF
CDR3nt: TGTGCCAGCTCGCCGACTAGCGGGAGGGCCAGAGAGCAGTTCTTC

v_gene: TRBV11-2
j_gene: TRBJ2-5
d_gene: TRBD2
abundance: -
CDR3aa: CASSLDGGREETQYF
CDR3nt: TGTGCCAGCAGCTTAGATGGGGGGAGGGAAGAGACCCAGTACTTC

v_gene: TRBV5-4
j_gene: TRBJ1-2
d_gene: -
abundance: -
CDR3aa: CASRLYGGRLGGYTF
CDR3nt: TGTGCCAGCAGGCTATATGGGGGGCGTTTAGGTGGCTACACCTTC

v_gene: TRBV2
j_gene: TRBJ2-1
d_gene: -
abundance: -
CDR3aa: CASRFDGAQFF
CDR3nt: TGTGCCAGCAGGTTCGACGGGGCCCAGTTCTTC

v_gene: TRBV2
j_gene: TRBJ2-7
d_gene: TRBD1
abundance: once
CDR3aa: CASSEPRTGQGYEQYF
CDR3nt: TGTGCCAGCAGTGAACCCCGGACGGGACAGGGGTACGAGCAGTACTTC

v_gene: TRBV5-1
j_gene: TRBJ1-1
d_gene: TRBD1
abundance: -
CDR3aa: CASSLEQGFTEAFF
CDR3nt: TGCGCCAGCAGCTTGGAACAGGGGTTCACTGAAGCTTTCTTT

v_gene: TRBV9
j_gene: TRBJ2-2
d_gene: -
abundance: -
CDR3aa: CASSPGAGELFF
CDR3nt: TGTGCCAGCAGCCCAGGGGCCGGGGAGCTGTTTTTT

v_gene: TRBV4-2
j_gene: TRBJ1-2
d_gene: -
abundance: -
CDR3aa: CASSQDLGTSLYGYTF
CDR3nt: TGTGCCAGCAGCCAAGATCTGGGGACGTCTCTTTATGGCTACACCTTC